A single sample is the source of the 30 T cell receptor beta chains below, sequenced in a study of monozygotic twins with inflammatory bowel disease. With the 5' RACE reads reprocessed, TCRdb shows one record per CDR3 protein and no DNA. The sample totals approximately 330,000 distinct CDR3 sequences. Sequenced sample: blood. These receptors were taken from a human donor with ulcerative colitis or Crohn's disease, or a healthy co-twin of an affected twin (not recorded which).

The chain couples TRBV19 to TRBJ2-1. Per germline, CDR1 LNHDA and CDR2 SQIVND (reference sequence). The CDR3 extends over 13 amino acids. The CDR3 reads CASSIGIRLRQFF.

The V and J genes are TRBV7-9 and TRBJ2-5; the TRBD1 assignment by TCRdb is unverifiable without DNA. The CDR3 length is 14 residues. Per germline, CDR1 SEHNR and CDR2 FQNEAQ (reference sequence). CDR3: CASSITGTGETQYF.

The chain recombines TRBV5-4 with TRBJ1-2; TCRdb's D gene call, TRBD1, goes unchecked for lack of DNA. The CDR3 covers 15 residues. Germline V CDR1 and CDR2: SGHNT, YYREEE (reference sequence). CDR3 residues: CASSRKGGADYGYTF.

The chain has TRBV20-1 and TRBJ2-1; there is no DNA to check the TCRdb D call of TRBD2. CDR3 size: 14 residues. The germline CDR1 and CDR2 sequences are DFQATT and SNEGSKA (reference sequence). The chain's CDR3 is CSARLAGSYNEQFF.

V gene TRBV14 combines with J gene TRBJ1-1; with no DNA, the TCRdb D assignment of TRBD1 cannot be verified. Germline-derived CDR1 and CDR2 are SGHDN and FVKESK. This CDR3 is 15 amino acids long. This chain's CDR3 is CASTPPGQGETEAFF. Full variable domain (remainder filled in from reference TRBV14 and TRBJ1-1): EAGVTQFPSHSVIEKGQTVTLRCDPISGHDNLYWYRRVMGKEIKFLLHFVKESKQDESGMPNNRFLAERTGGTYSTLKVQPAELEDSGVYFCASTPPGQGETEAFFGQGTRLTVV.

The rearrangement joins TRBV6-2 or TRBV6-3 to TRBJ1-1; TCRdb lists TRBD1, though no DNA is available to test this call. Germline-derived CDR1 and CDR2 are MNHEY and SVGEGT. This CDR3 spans 15 amino acids. CDR3 sequence reads: CASSASYIPSTEAFF.

This chain's CDR3 is CASSQEFGTGVEQYF. This chain links TRBV4-3 with TRBJ2-7; the TCRdb D gene call, TRBD1, has no DNA to confirm it. The CDR3 length is 15 residues. Germline V gene lookup returns CDR1 LGHNA and CDR2 YSLEER.

V gene TRBV7-9 combines with J gene TRBJ1-4; TCRdb picks TRBD1, but there is no DNA to check that call. This CDR3 is built from 15 residues. Germline values: CDR1 SEHNR, CDR2 FQNEAQ (reference sequence). CDR3 sequence reads: CASSWDISTNEKLFF.

V gene TRBV5-1 combines with J gene TRBJ2-1; TCRdb names TRBD1, which stays unverified in the absence of DNA. This CDR3 region has 15 residues. Germline V lookup: CDR1 SGHRS, CDR2 YFSETQ. The CDR3 loop is CASSFRGQPNNEQFF. Full variable domain (missing parts from reference TRBV5-1 and TRBJ2-1): KAGVTQTPRYLIKTRGQQVTLSCSPISGHRSVSWYQQTPGQGLQFLFEYFSETQRNKGNFPGRFSGRQFSNSRSEMNVSTLELGDSALYLCASSFRGQPNNEQFFGPGTRLTVL.

V is TRBV20-1 and J is TRBJ2-1; TCRdb lists TRBD2, though no DNA is available to test this call. CDR3 length: 15 amino acids. CDR1 and CDR2 (germline): DFQATT, SNEGSKA (reference sequence). Here the CDR3 reads CSAPTGTLKYNEQFF.

This rearrangement joins TRBV5-1 to TRBJ2-7; TCRdb calls TRBD2, which cannot be checked without DNA. CDR3 length equals 16 residues. Germline CDR1 SGHRS, CDR2 YFSETQ. Here the CDR3 reads CASSAPGGAVSYEQYF.

The J gene is TRBJ2-1, the V gene TRBV10-3; TCRdb calls TRBD2, which cannot be checked without DNA. Germline V gene data show CDR1 as ENHRY and CDR2 as SYGVKD. CDR3 size: 11 residues. The CDR3 here is CATQLDFDLFF.

The genes are TRBV29-1 and TRBJ2-1; TCRdb's D call, TRBD2, is unchecked because there is no DNA. The CDR3 extends over 15 amino acids. Germline V lookup: CDR1 SQVTM, CDR2 ANQGSEA. The CDR3 protein is CSVEEDWPLGREQFF.

The chain recombines TRBV20-1 with TRBJ1-1; TCRdb's D call of TRBD1 is untestable without DNA. The CDR3 has 14 residues. From germline, CDR1 is DFQATT and CDR2 SNEGSKA (reference sequence). CDR3 residues: CSSRDPGVNTEAFF.

V usage is TRBV20-1 and J usage is TRBJ2-4; TCRdb's D call, TRBD2, is unchecked because there is no DNA. The CDR3 contains 16 residues. CDR1 DFQATT and CDR2 SNEGSKA come from the germline V gene (reference sequence). This CDR3 reads CSARPGLAGGRGIQYF.

The V and J genes are TRBV4-1 and TRBJ1-4. The germline V gene encodes CDR1 MGHRA and CDR2 YSYEKL. The CDR3 is 15 amino acids. CDR3 in amino acids: CASSGRPRDDEKLFF.

The chain has TRBV6-2 or TRBV6-3 and TRBJ2-5; checking the TCRdb D call of TRBD2 is not possible without DNA. This CDR3 has 15 residues. The germline V gene has CDR1 MNHEY and CDR2 SVGEGT. The CDR3 region is CASSTGLAAVGTQYF.

J is TRBJ2-5 and V is TRBV5-1. The CDR3 loop spans 13 amino acids. CDR1 is SGHRS, CDR2 YFSETQ, per germline. CDR3 amino acids: CASSLVGEETQYF.

The chain employs TRBV29-1 and TRBJ1-1. There are 11 residues in the CDR3. The germline CDR1 and CDR2 sequences are SQVTM and ANQGSEA. CDR3 in amino acids: CSAEVDTEAFF. The entire variable domain, with the rest obtained from reference TRBV29-1 and TRBJ1-1, is as follows: SAVISQKPSRDICQRGTSLTIQCQVDSQVTMMFWYRQQPGQSLTLIATANQGSEATYESGFVIDKFPISRPNLTFSTLTVSNMSPEDSSIYLCSAEVDTEAFFGQGTRLTVV.

The chain links TRBV20-1 to TRBJ2-5; as DNA is missing, the TRBD2 call by TCRdb cannot be tested. CDR1 DFQATT and CDR2 SNEGSKA come from the germline V gene (reference sequence). The CDR3 length is 13 residues. This CDR3 is CSCRWGQGRAQYF.

This rearrangement joins TRBV5-5 to TRBJ2-2; absent DNA, TCRdb's TRBD1 call cannot be checked. In germline, CDR1 is SGHKS, CDR2 YYEKEE (reference sequence). The CDR3 is made up of 17 amino acids. CDR3 amino acids: CASSLTAGSRNTGELFF.

V is TRBV5-5 and J is TRBJ2-3; TCRdb's D gene call, TRBD2, goes unchecked for lack of DNA. The CDR3 is made up of 16 amino acids. Germline lookup yields CDR1 SGHKS and CDR2 YYEKEE (reference sequence). The CDR3 is CASSSLGGGLTDTQYF.

The chain uses TRBV20-1 and TRBJ2-1; TCRdb names TRBD1, which stays unverified in the absence of DNA. The germline V gene encodes CDR1 DFQATT and CDR2 SNEGSKA (reference sequence). CDR3 length: 16 residues. The CDR3 protein is CSAKSLGFPLLNEQFF.

This chain links TRBV7-9 with TRBJ2-5; there is no DNA to check the TCRdb D call of TRBD2. Per germline, CDR1 SEHNR and CDR2 FQNEAQ (reference sequence). The CDR3 contains 14 residues. CDR3 residues: CASSSRGLAETQYF.

The chain employs TRBV7-2 and TRBJ1-2; no DNA is available, so the TRBD1 call from TCRdb remains unchecked. CDR3 length: 14 amino acids. The germline CDR1 and CDR2 sequences are SGHTA and FQGNSA. CDR3 sequence reads: CASSFPGQGGGYTF.

The gene calls are TRBV5-4 and TRBJ1-1; there is no DNA to check the TCRdb D call of TRBD1. The CDR3 covers 15 residues. CDR1 and CDR2 from the germline V gene are SGHNT and YYREEE (reference sequence). CDR3 amino acids: CASSPSPGATIEAFF.

This chain links TRBV18 with TRBJ1-5; TCRdb's D call of TRBD1 is untestable without DNA. Germline V gene data show CDR1 as KGHSH and CDR2 as LQKENI. The CDR3 runs 15 residues. The CDR3 reads CASSPPDRDVLPQHF.

The chain is built from TRBV3-1 and TRBJ2-2; TCRdb indicates TRBD1, and absent DNA this call remains unverified. CDR3 length: 15 residues. Per the germline V gene, CDR1 is LGHDT and CDR2 is YNNKEL (reference sequence). The chain's CDR3 is CASSQGQGTIGELFF.

The V and J genes are TRBV20-1 and TRBJ2-1. In germline, CDR1 is DFQATT, CDR2 SNEGSKA (reference sequence). The CDR3 spans 14 residues. This chain's CDR3 is CSASVPGLLNEQFF.

The CDR3 reads CASSQDRNTEAFF. This rearrangement joins TRBV7-2 to TRBJ1-1. The CDR3 is 13 amino acids. Germline V gene sequence: CDR1 SGHTA, CDR2 FQGNSA.